The 31 T cell receptor beta chains listed next were all sequenced from one sample in a study of cytomegalovirus exposure and HLA in healthy donors. PCR employed 60 Vbeta and 13 Jbeta primers. Generated by immunoSEQ multiplex PCR, the TCRdb table keeps only in-frame clones and is missing some. The sample lists over 90,000 clones, about four fifths occurring once. Sequences were obtained from PBMCs. These TCRs come from a woman between 65 and 79 years old in good health and CMV-seropositive.

J is TRBJ2-3 and V is TRBV6-5; TRBD2 matches 8 bases. Germline V gene sequence: CDR1 MNHEY, CDR2 SVGAGI. Trimming at V came to 3 bases and at J to 1 base, leaving 6 bases not matched to a gene. This CDR3 contains 16 residues. CDR3 region: CASSYLTSGRTDTQYF. The CDR3 DNA reads as TGTGCCAGCAGTTATCTAACTAGCGGACGCACAGATACGCAGTATTTT.

V is TRBV5-4 and J is TRBJ2-1, with D possibly being TRBD1 (6 bases). Trimming left V 4 bases short and J 3 bases short, with 8 bases between. This CDR3 spans 13 amino acids. From germline, CDR1 is SGHNT and CDR2 YYREEE (reference sequence). The CDR3 DNA is TGTGCCAGCAGCCCACAGGGCTACAATGAGCAGTTCTTC. Amino acid sequence: CASSPQGYNEQFF. Supplemented by reference TRBV5-4 and TRBJ2-1, the full variable domain reads ETGVTQSPTHLIKTRGQQVTLRCSSQSGHNTVSWYQQALGQGPQFIFQYYREEENGRGNFPPRFSGLQFPNYSSELNVNALELDDSALYLCASSPQGYNEQFFGPGTRLTVL.

V gene TRBV29-1 combines with J gene TRBJ2-7; 7 nucleotides line up with TRBD1. The germline gives CDR1 SQVTM, CDR2 ANQGSEA. J lost 0 bases, V lost 3 bases, and 5 bases had no gene match. This CDR3 region has 14 residues. The CDR3 bases are TGCAGCGTTGATACAGGGGAATCCTCCTACGAGCAGTACTTC. It codes for CSVDTGESSYEQYF.

The chain couples TRBV5-6 to TRBJ2-3, with D unresolved. V was cut by 0 bases and J by 0 bases, with 11 bases left in between. The CDR3 sequence is 16 residues long. Germline V gene sequence: CDR1 SGHDT, CDR2 YYEEEE. CDR3 loop: CASSLGLKTSTDTQYF. The DNA of the CDR3 is TGTGCCAGCAGCTTGGGACTCAAGACTAGCACAGATACGCAGTATTTT.

This clone has just one count. The chain has TRBV12-5 and TRBJ2-4; no firm D call. The germline gives CDR1 LGHNT, CDR2 FRNRAP. CDR3 length: 15 residues. Deletions cut 3 bases from V and 0 bases from J, with 9 bases between. This CDR3 is CASGFEVLAKNIQYF. The CDR3 coding sequence is TGTGCTAGTGGTTTTGAGGTACTAGCCAAAAACATTCAGTACTTC.

This clone has just a few counts. V gene TRBV9 combines with J gene TRBJ1-5, with D perhaps matching TRBD1 (6 bases). This CDR3 has 14 residues. Germline V CDR1 and CDR2: SGDLS, YYNGEE. The V gene lost 7 bases and the J gene lost 1 base, with 12 bases spanning the gap. Written as DNA, the CDR3 is TGTGCCAGCGGGGGCACAGGGAGCAATCAGCCCCAGCATTTT. Translation gives CASGGTGSNQPQHF.

The chain combines TRBV28 with TRBJ2-5; 9 nucleotides agree with TRBD2. The junction had 2 bases not matched to a gene; V was cut back by 2 bases and J by 4 bases. The CDR3 extends over 14 amino acids. Germline CDR1 MDHEN, CDR2 SYDVKM. This CDR3 reads CASSLAGGPETQYF. The CDR3 DNA is TGTGCCAGCAGTTTAGCGGGGGGGCCAGAGACCCAGTACTTC.

The J gene is TRBJ2-3, the V gene TRBV19, with D possibly TRBD2 on 7 matching bases. Trimming left V 2 bases short and J 2 bases short, with 11 bases between. The CDR3 covers 15 residues. Looked up from germline, CDR1 is LNHDA and CDR2 is SQIVND (reference sequence). The CDR3 DNA sequence: TGTGCCAGTAGTATACAAGGGGGGGTCACAGATACGCAGTATTTT. This gives the protein CASSIQGGVTDTQYF.

This clone was detected only a few times. The chain is built from TRBV19 and TRBJ2-5; perhaps TRBD2 as D (5 bases). The CDR3 has 14 residues. Germline CDR1 LNHDA, CDR2 SQIVND (reference sequence). Trimming took 5 bases from V and 5 from J, leaving 15 bases between them. The CDR3 DNA reads as TGTGCCAGTAGTGCCAGCGGCCCCCGGGAGACCCAGTACTTC. This sequence encodes CASSASGPRETQYF.

The chain is built from TRBV5-1 and TRBJ2-7, with D possibly being TRBD1 (6 bases). The V gene lost 4 bases and the J gene lost 0 bases, with 11 bases spanning the gap. Per germline, CDR1 SGHRS and CDR2 YFSETQ. The CDR3 sequence is 14 residues long. The CDR3 coding sequence is TGCGCCAGCAGCCAGGACAGAGCCTCCTACGAGCAGTACTTC. Encoded protein: CASSQDRASYEQYF. The complete variable domain, with remaining parts taken from reference TRBV5-1 and TRBJ2-7, reads KAGVTQTPRYLIKTRGQQVTLSCSPISGHRSVSWYQQTPGQGLQFLFEYFSETQRNKGNFPGRFSGRQFSNSRSEMNVSTLELGDSALYLCASSQDRASYEQYFGPGTRLTVT.

The genes are TRBV7-3 and TRBJ2-1; no reliable D call. The CDR3 is made up of 12 amino acids. In germline, CDR1 is SGHTA, CDR2 FQGTGA. Between the trimmed V and J ends, which lost 5 bases and 9 bases, there was a span of 11 bases. The CDR3 DNA reads as TGTGCCAGCAGCCTCTCGAAAGCTGAGCAGTTCTTC. Translation gives CASSLSKAEQFF.

V gene TRBV10-3 combines with J gene TRBJ1-2, with 7 bases fitting TRBD1. Losses at the gene ends were 3 bases for V and 3 bases for J; bases not matched to a gene: 1. Germline CDR1 ENHRY, CDR2 SYGVKD. The CDR3 is 13 amino acids. This chain's CDR3 is CAISEGTDYGYTF. CDR3 nucleotides: TGTGCCATCAGTGAAGGGACAGACTATGGCTACACCTTC.

This clone was observed a handful of times. The gene calls are TRBV7-6 and TRBJ2-5, with D possibly matching TRBD1 (5 bases). This CDR3 contains 12 residues. With 5 bases removed from V and 4 bases from J, the gap between germline ends came to 8 bases. CDR1 and CDR2 (germline): SGHVS, FNYEAQ. CDR3 sequence: CASSATGETQYF. CDR3 nucleotide sequence: TGTGCCAGCAGCGCTACAGGAGAGACCCAGTACTTC.

This CDR3 is CASSTPGGETQYF. CDR3 DNA sequence: TGTGCCAGCAGCACGCCGGGGGGCGAGACCCAGTACTTC. V is TRBV7-2 and J is TRBJ2-5; weak D call: TRBD2 (7 bases). CDR3 length: 13 residues. Trimming took 5 bases from V and 5 from J, leaving 12 bases between them. Germline loops: CDR1 SGHTA, CDR2 FQGNSA.

The chain is built from TRBV28 and TRBJ2-3; D ambiguous. Germline CDR1 and CDR2: MDHEN and SYDVKM. V lost 7 bases and J 7 bases, leaving 15 bases between the germline ends. This CDR3 has 13 amino acids. The CDR3 reads CASNHMLENTQYF. Here the CDR3 DNA reads TGTGCCAGCAATCACATGCTCGAAAATACGCAGTATTTT.

This clone showed up just a few times. The chain carries TRBV7-9 and TRBJ2-5, with 8 nucleotides matching TRBD1. This CDR3 spans 15 amino acids. Germline V CDR1 and CDR2: SEHNR, FQNEAQ (reference sequence). Unmatched junction bases numbered 8, after V lost 5 bases and J lost 3 bases. The chain's CDR3 is CASSLVQGEKETQYF. The CDR3 DNA follows: TGTGCCAGCAGCCTCGTACAGGGGGAAAAAGAGACCCAGTACTTC.

CDR3 loop: CASSSGYRKTYGYTF. CDR3 nucleotides: TGTGCCAGTAGTTCAGGATACAGGAAAACCTATGGCTACACCTTC. The chain combines TRBV19 with TRBJ1-2, with D possibly TRBD1 on 5 matching bases. Per the germline V gene, CDR1 is LNHDA and CDR2 is SQIVND (reference sequence). The CDR3 sequence is 15 residues long. The ends were cut back, 5 bases at V and 4 bases at J, with 17 bases in the middle. Supplemented by reference TRBV19 and TRBJ1-2, the full variable domain reads DGGITQSPKYLFRKEGQNVTLSCEQNLNHDAMYWYRQDPGQGLRLIYYSQIVNDFQKGDIAEGYSVSREKKESFPLTVTSAQKNPTAFYLCASSSGYRKTYGYTFGSGTRLTVV.

The chain uses TRBV7-9 and TRBJ2-1; 12 bases map to TRBD2. With V trimmed by 0 bases and J by 7 bases, 7 bases remained unmatched. Looked up from germline, CDR1 is SEHNR and CDR2 is FQNEAQ (reference sequence). This CDR3 spans 17 amino acids. The CDR3 loop reads CASSLASSGRVGNEQFF. The CDR3 region has the DNA TGTGCCAGCAGCTTAGCTTCTAGCGGGAGGGTGGGGAATGAGCAGTTCTTC.

This chain connects TRBV9 to TRBJ1-1; tentatively, D is TRBD1 (5 bases). The V end lost 0 bases, the J end lost 1 base, and 7 bases lay between the germline ends. The length of the CDR3 is 14 residues. The germline V gene encodes CDR1 SGDLS and CDR2 YYNGEE. CDR3 protein: CASSVVGQNTEAFF. CDR3 bases: TGTGCCAGCAGCGTAGTAGGACAGAACACTGAAGCTTTCTTT.

CDR3 sequence (DNA): TGTGCCAGCAGTCCGAACGGCGGAACTAGCACAGATACGCAGTATTTT. It yields the protein CASSPNGGTSTDTQYF. The chain recombines TRBV27 with TRBJ2-3; no clear D gene. CDR1 and CDR2 (germline): MNHEY, SMNVEV (reference sequence). The CDR3 consists of 16 residues. V lost 5 bases and J 0 bases, leaving 15 bases between the germline ends.

The CDR3 is CASSDILFGTGGNQPQHF. The DNA for the CDR3 is TGCGCCAGCAGTGACATATTATTCGGGACAGGGGGGAATCAGCCCCAGCATTTT. The gene calls are TRBV23-1 and TRBJ1-5; TRBD1 matches 11 bases. TRBV23-1 is treated as an ORF (open reading frame) with a function not yet certain. The CDR3 covers 18 residues. J gave up 4 bases and V 5 bases, and 13 bases lay outside the gene matches.

The chain couples TRBV12-5 to TRBJ2-3, with D maybe TRBD2 (7 bases). Trimming removed 7 bases from V and 1 base from J, with 15 bases in between. The CDR3 consists of 15 residues. The germline CDR1 and CDR2 sequences are LGHNT and FRNRAP. DNA for the CDR3: TGTGCTAGTGCCGGAGGGGGGGCAGGCACAGATACGCAGTATTTT. This gives the protein CASAGGGAGTDTQYF.

The chain couples TRBV4-2 to TRBJ2-7; 9 nucleotides agree with TRBD2. V shed 4 bases and J 4 bases; nucleotides not matched to a gene: 5. The CDR3 runs to 14 residues. The germline CDR1 and CDR2 sequences are LGHNA and YNFKEQ. As DNA, the CDR3 is TGTGCCAGCAGCCCGGGCGGGGGGGTGTACGAGCAGTACTTC. This sequence encodes CASSPGGGVYEQYF.

This clone was seen a few times. CDR3 sequence: CASSKGQDEPQHF. In DNA, the CDR3 is TGTGCCAGCTCAAAGGGACAAGACGAGCCCCAGCATTTT. The rearrangement joins TRBV18 to TRBJ1-5, with D tentatively TRBD1 (6 bases). With 5 bases removed from V and 8 bases from J, the gap between germline ends came to 13 bases. Looked up from germline, CDR1 is KGHSH and CDR2 is LQKENI. The CDR3 runs to 13 residues.

V gene TRBV5-8 combines with J gene TRBJ1-1, with 10 nucleotides matching TRBD1. J gave up 1 base and V 4 bases, and 4 bases lay outside the gene matches. Germline V CDR1 and CDR2: SGHTS, YDEGEE. The CDR3 extends over 15 amino acids. CDR3 DNA sequence: TGTGCCAGCAGCCCTCGGACAGGGGGGAACACTGAAGCTTTCTTT. This sequence encodes CASSPRTGGNTEAFF.

The CDR3 region is CASSEQGRSEKLFF. In DNA, the CDR3 is TGTGCCAGCAGCGAACAGGGTCGAAGTGAAAAACTGTTTTTT. This sequence joins TRBV11-2 and TRBJ1-4; tentative D call: TRBD1 (6 bases). Looked up from germline, CDR1 is SGHAT and CDR2 is FQNNGV. This CDR3 has 14 residues. With 5 bases removed from V and 7 bases from J, the gap between germline ends came to 14 bases.

CDR3 sequence: CATKRDSLDTQYF. The CDR3 nucleotides are TGTGCCACTAAGAGGGACTCCCTAGATACGCAGTATTTT. The chain combines TRBV19 with TRBJ2-3; possible D gene TRBD2, 6 bases. The CDR3 is made up of 13 amino acids. The germline CDR1 and CDR2 sequences are LNHDA and SQIVND (reference sequence). V was trimmed by 10 bases and J by 5 bases, leaving 16 bases between them.

This clone showed up just once. The rearrangement links TRBV2 to TRBJ2-2, with D possibly TRBD2 on 5 matching bases. With 7 bases removed from V and 1 base from J, the gap between germline ends came to 10 bases. The CDR3 consists of 14 residues. CDR1 and CDR2 from the germline V gene are SNHLY and FYNNEI. CDR3 nucleotides: TGTGCCAGCAACCCCGGGAAGAACACCGGGGAGCTGTTTTTT. Encoded protein: CASNPGKNTGELFF.

The V and J genes are TRBV4-3 and TRBJ1-2; D gene uncertain. V was pared by 0 bases and J by 5 bases, with 13 bases between. This CDR3 comprises 15 residues. CDR1 and CDR2 from the germline V gene are LGHNA and YSLEER. The DNA for the CDR3 is TGCGCCAGCAGCCAAGATACGGGGAAGGGTTATGGCTACACCTTC. Amino acid sequence: CASSQDTGKGYGYTF.

The chain is built from TRBV6-5 and TRBJ2-7; 10 positions agree with TRBD2. The germline V gene encodes CDR1 MNHEY and CDR2 SVGAGI. V trimming: 5 bases; J trimming: 4 bases; junction bases outside the gene matches: 5. This CDR3 is 14 amino acids long. The CDR3 bases are TGTGCCAGCAGTCCTAGCGGGAGTTGGTACGAGCAGTACTTC. Amino acids: CASSPSGSWYEQYF.

The CDR3 here is CASSLQLTSTDTQYF. The CDR3 nucleotides are TGCGCCAGCAGCTTACAGCTCACTAGCACAGATACGCAGTATTTT. The chain is built from TRBV5-1 and TRBJ2-3; D is unresolved. V was shortened by 2 bases and J by 0 bases, with 10 bases between the two germline ends. This CDR3 region has 15 residues. Germline V lookup: CDR1 SGHRS, CDR2 YFSETQ.